These 32 T cell receptor beta chains were all obtained from the same sample, sequenced in a study of regulatory T cells in long-lasting Graves disease. Documented time point: newly diagnosed GD, antithyroid drugs for less than 3 months. The TCR library used RNA extracted from PBMCs. CDR3 regions were amplified by Arm-PCR using iRepertoire HTBI primers to build TCR beta libraries. TCRdb fed the multiplex PCR reads into MiXCR, producing one record per CDR3 protein. This table holds around 400,000 distinct CDR3 sequences, about 15% found once. These sequences were also reported in another study, on T cells in Graves' hyperthyroidism and ophthalmopathy.

Sequenced material: peripheral blood mononuclear cells (PBMCs), taken at new diagnosis, from a patient treated with antithyroid drugs. Source of these receptors: a woman aged 40-49 years with Graves disease.

The rearrangement links TRBV5-6 to TRBJ2-4; weak D call: TRBD2 (6 bases). The ends were cut back, 7 bases at V and 5 bases at J, with 16 bases in the middle. Germline values: CDR1 SGHDT, CDR2 YYEEEE. The CDR3 is 14 residues long. CDR3 amino acids: CASGLYGGENIQYF. CDR3 DNA sequence: TGTGCCAGCGGCCTGTATGGAGGGGAAAACATTCAGTACTTC.

A word on this clonotype: This may be a read error, as it is one base from a much larger clone. CDR3 residues: CASSLDQGGYEQHF. The CDR3 bases are TGCGCCAGCAGCTTAGACCAAGGAGGTTACGAGCAGCACTTC. The V gene is TRBV5-1, the J gene TRBJ2-7; a weak D match, TRBD2 (5 bases). The length of the CDR3 is 14 residues. Germline CDR1 reads SGHRS; CDR2 reads YFSETQ.

This clonotype is termed medium-sized. The chain employs TRBV6-1 and TRBJ2-1; 12 nucleotides match TRBD1. Germline V CDR1 and CDR2: MNHNS, SASEGT. V shed 5 bases, J shed 3 bases, and the junction held 11 bases outside the gene matches. The CDR3 length is 18 residues. CDR3 sequence: CASSPGTGGALIYNEQFF. In DNA, the CDR3 is TGTGCCAGCAGTCCCGGGACAGGGGGCGCATTGATCTACAATGAGCAGTTCTTC.

This clonotype was seen ten or more times. The chain combines TRBV11-2 with TRBJ2-2, with 7 bases matching TRBD2. Germline CDR1 is SGHAT and CDR2 is FQNNGV. CDR3 size: 16 residues. V was pared by 2 bases and J by 4 bases, with 7 bases of the junction left unmatched. The CDR3, as DNA: TGTGCCAGCAGCTTACCGGGGAGGGCGTCCACCGGGGAGCTGTTTTTT. It specifies CASSLPGRASTGELFF.

This clonotype was seen at least ten times. The genes are TRBV2 and TRBJ2-3, with D unclear. Germline V gene lookup returns CDR1 SNHLY and CDR2 FYNNEI. Trimming took off 6 bases at V and 4 bases at J, with 11 bases between the two ends. The CDR3 runs to 13 residues. The CDR3 is CASRQTGSDTQYF. For the CDR3, the DNA is TGTGCCAGCAGACAGACCGGCTCAGATACGCAGTATTTT. The full variable domain, in which reference TRBV2 and TRBJ2-3 provide the parts outside the CDR3, is EPEVTQTPSHQVTQMGQEVILRCVPISNHLYFYWYRQILGQKVEFLVSFYNNEISEKSEIFDDQFSVERPDGSNFTLKIRSTKLEDSAMYFCASRQTGSDTQYFGPGTRLTVL.

A remark on this clonotype: A much larger clonotype is one base distant, so this may be a read error. V and J are TRBV12-3 or TRBV12-4 and TRBJ2-1, with 9 bases lining up with TRBD2. Germline trimming cut 4 bases from V and 4 bases from J; bases unmatched to any gene: 8. This CDR3 has 16 amino acids. CDR3 amino acids: CASSSGGGAGYNEQFF. CDR3 DNA sequence: TGTGCCAGCAGTTCTGGCGGGGGGGCCGGTTACAATGAGCAGTTCTTC.

Ten or more counts support this clonotype. The chain carries TRBV19 and TRBJ2-2; either TRBD1 or TRBD2 may supply D (5 bases each). This CDR3 comprises 16 residues. V was trimmed by 3 bases and J by 3 bases, leaving 14 bases between them. Per germline, CDR1 LNHDA and CDR2 SQIVND (reference sequence). The CDR3 sequence: CASSIVGTQYTGELFF. CDR3 coding DNA: TGTGCCAGTAGTATCGTAGGGACCCAATACACCGGGGAGCTGTTTTTT. Filled out from reference TRBV19 and TRBJ2-2, the complete variable domain reads DGGITQSPKYLFRKEGQNVTLSCEQNLNHDAMYWYRQDPGQGLRLIYYSQIVNDFQKGDIAEGYSVSREKKESFPLTVTSAQKNPTAFYLCASSIVGTQYTGELFFGEGSRLTVL.

This clonotype appeared many times. The V gene is TRBV19, the J gene TRBJ1-5; D might be TRBD1 (5 bases). CDR1 and CDR2 (germline): LNHDA, SQIVND (reference sequence). The CDR3 length is 16 residues. V lost 5 bases and J 3 bases, leaving 17 bases between the germline ends. The CDR3 is CASSFLGREDNQPQHF. The DNA for the CDR3 is TGTGCCAGTAGTTTCTTAGGCAGGGAGGACAATCAGCCCCAGCATTTT. Looking up the rest from reference TRBV19 and TRBJ1-5 gives the full variable domain: DGGITQSPKYLFRKEGQNVTLSCEQNLNHDAMYWYRQDPGQGLRLIYYSQIVNDFQKGDIAEGYSVSREKKESFPLTVTSAQKNPTAFYLCASSFLGREDNQPQHFGDGTRLSIL.

This clonotype showed up many times. The V and J genes are TRBV5-1 and TRBJ2-3; D call uncertain. Germline CDR1 SGHRS, CDR2 YFSETQ. Trimming stripped 0 bases from V and 0 bases from J, with 8 bases between. This CDR3 has 15 residues. Here the CDR3 DNA reads TGCGCCAGCAGCTTGGAAGAATATAGCACAGATACGCAGTATTTT. Its translation: CASSLEEYSTDTQYF.

The J gene is TRBJ1-5, the V gene TRBV2; D might be TRBD1 (6 bases). CDR3 length: 14 amino acids. CDR1 and CDR2 from the germline V gene are SNHLY and FYNNEI. V dropped 1 base and J dropped 9 bases, with 13 bases sitting between them. CDR3 residues: CASSEGGAGRPQHF. The CDR3 DNA reads as TGTGCCAGCAGTGAAGGGGGGGCAGGTCGGCCCCAGCATTTT.

This clonotype was seen only a few times. The rearrangement uses TRBV18 and TRBJ2-3; TRBD2 is a possible D gene (5 bases). V lost 6 bases, J lost 2 bases, and 18 bases lay in between. From germline, CDR1 is KGHSH and CDR2 LQKENI. The CDR3 extends over 16 amino acids. The CDR3 protein is CASSSESGFSTDTQYF. The CDR3 DNA reads TGTGCCAGCTCCTCGGAGAGCGGATTTTCCACAGATACGCAGTATTTT.

This clonotype was observed many times. The chain uses TRBV19 and TRBJ1-2, with a tentative D call TRBD1 (6 bases). Germline CDR1 LNHDA, CDR2 SQIVND (reference sequence). CDR3 length equals 16 residues. The V end was cut by 7 bases, the J end by 0 bases, with 18 bases between. The CDR3 spells CASNKFRDTTNYGYTF. DNA of the CDR3: TGTGCCAGTAACAAATTCCGGGACACAACTAACTATGGCTACACCTTC.

The chain joins TRBV27 to TRBJ1-4, with 11 bases lining up with TRBD1. Losses at the gene ends were 2 bases for V and 7 bases for J; bases not matched to a gene: 3. The CDR3 runs 15 residues. Germline values: CDR1 MNHEY, CDR2 SMNVEV (reference sequence). CDR3 nucleotides: TGTGCCAGCAGTTTACTCGGGACAGGGGGTGAAAAACTGTTTTTT. This codes for CASSLLGTGGEKLFF.

As to this clonotype: The junction departs from germline at one end; a sequencing error may be responsible. The chain joins TRBV13 to TRBJ2-5, with D tentatively TRBD2 (6 bases). The CDR3 runs to 16 residues. Germline V CDR1 and CDR2: PRHDT, FYEKMQ (reference sequence). CDR3 sequence reads: CASSPRGNSGINEQLF. The CDR3 DNA is TGTGCCAGCAGCCCCCGGGGTAATAGCGGAATCAATGAGCAGCTCTTC.

This clonotype came up a few times. This chain links TRBV20-1 with TRBJ2-1; a weak D match, TRBD2 (6 bases). The CDR3 covers 14 residues. Germline CDR1 reads DFQATT; CDR2 reads SNEGSKA (reference sequence). Deletions cut 0 bases from V and 14 bases from J, with 20 bases between. The CDR3 here is CSARDIGAGGKEFF. For the CDR3, the DNA is TGCAGTGCTAGAGATATCGGGGCTGGCGGGAAAGAGTTCTTC.

This clonotype was seen repeatedly, ten times or more. This chain links TRBV18 with TRBJ2-3, with D tentatively TRBD1 (6 bases). The germline gives CDR1 KGHSH, CDR2 LQKENI. V was cut by 3 bases and J by 0 bases, with 10 bases left in between. The CDR3 covers 15 residues. In nucleotides, the CDR3 is TGTGCCAGCTCACCGACAGGCTACAGCACAGATACGCAGTATTTT. This codes for CASSPTGYSTDTQYF. Using reference TRBV18 and TRBJ2-3 for the parts outside the CDR3, the full variable domain is NAGVMQNPRHLVRRRGQEARLRCSPMKGHSHVYWYRQLPEEGLKFMVYLQKENIIDESGMPKERFSAEFPKEGPSILRIQQVVRGDSAAYFCASSPTGYSTDTQYFGPGTRLTVL.

This clonotype was recorded a few times. The chain links TRBV5-5 to TRBJ2-1; 8 nucleotides agree with TRBD2. CDR3 length equals 15 residues. Per germline, CDR1 SGHKS and CDR2 YYEKEE (reference sequence). V gave up 0 bases and J gave up 4 bases; unmatched junction bases: 3. The CDR3 is CASSLVTSGYNEQFF. For the CDR3, the DNA is TGTGCCAGCAGCTTGGTTACTAGCGGTTACAATGAGCAGTTCTTC.

This sequence joins TRBV9 and TRBJ2-3; 13 positions agree with TRBD2. Germline CDR1 SGDLS, CDR2 YYNGEE. V shed 3 bases and J 2 bases; nucleotides not matched to a gene: 3. There are 16 residues in the CDR3. In DNA, the CDR3 is TGTGCCAGCAGCGCCACTAGCGGGGGGGACACAGATACGCAGTATTTT. This gives the protein CASSATSGGDTDTQYF.

This clonotype showed up many times. The gene calls are TRBV7-9 and TRBJ2-1; D uncertain. V was cut by 7 bases and J by 4 bases, with 23 bases left in between. The germline gives CDR1 SEHNR, CDR2 FQNEAQ (reference sequence). The CDR3 runs 17 residues. The CDR3 DNA is TGTGCCAGCACATCAAGGGTTAAATCGTGGATATACAATGAGCAGTTCTTC. Protein product: CASTSRVKSWIYNEQFF. Based on the CDR3 plus reference TRBV7-9 and TRBJ2-1, the full variable domain is DTGVSQNPRHKITKRGQNVTFRCDPISEHNRLYWYRQTLGQGPEFLTYFQNEAQLEKSRLLSDRFSAERPKGSFSTLEIQRTEQGDSAMYLCASTSRVKSWIYNEQFFGPGTRLTVL.

This clonotype was recorded a few times. The junction shows a germline mismatch at one end, possibly a read error. The rearrangement joins TRBV19 to TRBJ2-7; 11 nucleotides line up with TRBD1. CDR3 size: 17 residues. Per germline, CDR1 LNHDA and CDR2 SQIVND (reference sequence). CDR3 coding DNA: TGTGCCAGTAGTACACAACCGGGACAGGGGGTCTCCTATGAGCAGTACTTC. It yields the protein CASSTQPGQGVSYEQYF. The full variable domain, in which reference TRBV19 and TRBJ2-7 provide the parts outside the CDR3, is DGGITQSPKYLFRKEGQNVTLSCEQNLNHDAMYWYRQDPGQGLRLIYYSQIVNDFQKGDIAEGYSVSREKKESFPLTVTSAQKNPTAFYLCASSTQPGQGVSYEQYFGPGTRLTVT.

This clonotype was recorded a few times. This CDR3 reads CASTGTPEKPQHF. The CDR3 DNA sequence: TGTGCCAGCACCGGGACTCCTGAGAAGCCCCAGCATTTT. The chain carries TRBV6-1 and TRBJ1-5; tentative D call: TRBD1 (5 bases). The germline CDR1 and CDR2 sequences are MNHNS and SASEGT. With 7 bases removed from V and 8 bases from J, the gap between germline ends came to 15 bases. The CDR3 length is 13 residues.

This clonotype came up many times. V gene TRBV28 combines with J gene TRBJ2-7, with TRBD1 matching over 9 bases. Germline V gene sequence: CDR1 MDHEN, CDR2 SYDVKM. With 6 bases clipped from V and 3 bases from J, the junction kept 9 bases outside the gene matches. CDR3 length: 15 residues. The CDR3 region has the DNA TGTGCCAGCAGCCCGGCGGACAGGGGATACTACGAGCAGTACTTC. Protein product: CASSPADRGYYEQYF.

This clonotype was seen only once. A far larger clone is one nucleotide away, so this likely arose from a read error. The chain joins TRBV7-9 to TRBJ2-5; possible D gene TRBD1, 6 bases. Germline V gene data show CDR1 as SEHNR and CDR2 as FQNEAQ (reference sequence). This CDR3 region has 15 residues. Written as DNA, the CDR3 is TGTGCCAGCAGCTTAGCGGGGGCTAGTGGAGAGACCCATTACTTC. This gives the protein CASSLAGASGETHYF. Using reference TRBV7-9 and TRBJ2-5 for the parts outside the CDR3, the full variable domain is DTGVSQNPRHKITKRGQNVTFRCDPISEHNRLYWYRQTLGQGPEFLTYFQNEAQLEKSRLLSDRFSAERPKGSFSTLEIQRTEQGDSAMYLCASSLAGASGETHYFGPGTRLLVL.

This clonotype was recorded a few times. V gene TRBV28 combines with J gene TRBJ2-7; D perhaps matches TRBD2 (5 bases). This CDR3 contains 14 residues. The germline V gene has CDR1 MDHEN and CDR2 SYDVKM. V was pared by 5 bases and J by 2 bases, with 13 bases between. The CDR3, as DNA: TGTGCCAGCAGTCTGAGGGATTGGCCCTACGAGCAGTACTTC. Residues: CASSLRDWPYEQYF.

This clonotype was counted between two and nine times. V and J are TRBV5-1 and TRBJ2-3; D perhaps matches TRBD2 (6 bases). Trimming cost V 6 bases and J 6 bases, with 17 bases left between them. Per the germline V gene, CDR1 is SGHRS and CDR2 is YFSETQ. The CDR3 contains 14 residues. In DNA, the CDR3 is TGCGCCAGCAATCTCGCGGAGGGCTGGGATACGCAGTATTTT. Translating it yields CASNLAEGWDTQYF.

At least ten counts were recorded for this clonotype. The chain uses TRBV7-2 and TRBJ2-3; the match to TRBD2 covers 14 bases. Trimming removed 6 bases from V and 3 bases from J; junction bases left unmatched: 8. Germline V gene sequence: CDR1 SGHTA, CDR2 FQGNSA. The CDR3 runs to 17 residues. CDR3: CASRPGTSGSLTDTQYF. CDR3 DNA: TGTGCCAGCAGACCTGGGACTAGCGGGAGTCTAACAGATACGCAGTATTTT.

A few counts support this clonotype. The chain employs TRBV28 and TRBJ2-7; TRBD1 agrees at 7 bases. Germline CDR1 and CDR2: MDHEN and SYDVKM. The CDR3 has 15 residues. J lost 3 bases, V lost 5 bases, and 10 bases had no gene match. The CDR3 protein is CASSPPGQKHYEQYF. CDR3 DNA: TGTGCCAGCAGTCCCCCGGGACAGAAGCACTACGAGCAGTACTTC.

In its sample, this clonotype was seen a few times. The chain joins TRBV20-1 to TRBJ2-1; perhaps TRBD2 as D (5 bases). Per the germline V gene, CDR1 is DFQATT and CDR2 is SNEGSKA (reference sequence). The CDR3 is 16 residues long. The V and J ends lost 3 bases and 0 bases respectively, with 15 bases between them. The CDR3 coding sequence is TGCAGTGCTAGGCCTAACCGGGGTAGCTCCTACAATGAGCAGTTCTTC. It specifies CSARPNRGSSYNEQFF.

This clonotype has ten or more counts. This chain uses TRBV9 with TRBJ2-7; 8 bases align to TRBD2. J gave up 6 bases and V 4 bases, and 9 bases lay outside the gene matches. The germline gives CDR1 SGDLS, CDR2 YYNGEE. The CDR3 is 14 residues long. This CDR3 reads CASSPRAGAPEQYF. The CDR3 nucleotides read TGTGCCAGCAGCCCCAGAGCGGGAGCTCCCGAGCAGTACTTC.

This chain uses TRBV29-1 with TRBJ2-4; D is possibly TRBD2 (5 bases). Trimming cost V 6 bases and J 0 bases, with 18 bases left between them. The CDR3 is 16 amino acids. Germline CDR1 reads SQVTM; CDR2 reads ANQGSEA. The DNA of the CDR3 is TGCAGCGTCGGGGTCCGACAACCTCTAGCCAAAAACATTCAGTACTTC. Translation gives CSVGVRQPLAKNIQYF.

This clonotype appeared many times. J is TRBJ2-3 and V is TRBV7-9; TRBD2 agrees at 12 bases. V trimming: 4 bases; J trimming: 2 bases; junction bases outside the gene matches: 7. Germline V gene sequence: CDR1 SEHNR, CDR2 FQNEAQ (reference sequence). The CDR3 runs 17 residues. CDR3 region: CASSSLRLAGDTDTQYF. The CDR3 DNA is TGTGCCAGCAGCTCCCTCAGACTAGCGGGGGACACAGATACGCAGTATTTT.

The sample holds many counts of this clonotype. The chain uses TRBV7-2 and TRBJ2-5, with a tentative D call TRBD2 (7 bases). The V and J ends lost 5 bases and 5 bases respectively, with 12 bases between them. Germline loops: CDR1 SGHTA, CDR2 FQGNSA. This CDR3 is built from 13 residues. The CDR3, as DNA: TGTGCCAGCAGCCTGGGGGGGCGCGAGACCCAGTACTTC. This codes for CASSLGGRETQYF.